This record covers a single T cell receptor (beta chain). The target of this receptor is not known. No base-level quality is on record; no much larger clone is a single base apart. The cohort consisted of hundreds of healthy bone marrow donors. Cohort members were all nominally healthy when sampled, although unrecorded immune exposures were likely present. The donor tested CMV seropositive, placing the donor among the 289 seropositive members of the cohort. Each donor provided a peripheral blood sample, and peripheral blood mononuclear cells were used for TCR beta sequencing. Genomic DNA extraction from the blood cell samples was performed with the Qiagen DNeasy Blood Extraction Kit. These data are taken from a study of cytomegalovirus exposure and HLA in healthy donors (dated by TCRdb to the late 2010s). Regarding the complete study: An earlier analysis of roughly 630 of the donors reported 250 to 350 Gb of sequence data and 100 million to 140 million unique TCR beta sequences from some 180 million T cells. Roughly 300 gigabases of sequencing data and roughly 81 million unique TCR sequences made up an early release that covered several hundred HLA-typed donors. In the later analysis, no new phenotypic data were used to find candidate immune exposures; instead, reliance was placed on TCR beta sequences and their occurrence across donors. Because of strong linkage in the cohort, roughly five DR-DQ haplotypes were treated as single units for association and clustering. Typing coverage varied by locus: roughly 620-640 donors for A, B, C, DRB1 and DQB1; roughly 520 for DQA1; over 600 for DPA1; 450 to 480 for DPB1. The study combined high-throughput TCR immunosequencing, statistical association of individual TCRs with disease status, and machine learning to predict cytomegalovirus infection status. A later genetic analysis took genome-wide SNP genotypes for about three fifths of the roughly 670 donors and used that subset as a discovery cohort. Both class I and class II loci were covered by HLA typing, at four-digit resolution. In an earlier analysis of 500 to 650 of the donors, high-throughput TCR beta sequencing was used to judge whether each TCR beta V gene segment behaved as functional or pseudogenic. Among the roughly 400 genotyped donors, approximately 77% belonged to the genetic ancestry cluster associated with self-reported Caucasian donors. On average, roughly 200,000 unique TCR beta nucleotide sequences were sequenced per donor among several hundred genotyped donors of the cohort, with approximately 18% of those sequences being non-productive. The study was designed to test whether signatures of past pathogen exposure could be identified by cataloging public T cell receptors. The T cell repertoires of some 700 subjects were profiled by immunosequencing and related to cytomegalovirus serostatus. All discovery cohort repertoires had been generated using a single sequencing platform. Along with the roughly 710-subject first cohort, a separate validation cohort of over 90 different subjects was used. In a later analysis, previously published TCR beta repertoires from more than 500 donors were re-analyzed and high-resolution HLA genotyping was added so that TCR occurrence patterns could be studied. Donor age, sex, ethnicity and CMV serostatus were compiled alongside the repertoire data.

Paper-wide results and their limitations: In an earlier analysis of about 600 of the donors, most TCR beta V segments appeared in productive rearrangements about 87% or about 30% of the time, broadly matching IMGT annotations. A later genetic analysis associated a missense DCLRE1C variant with V-gene and J-gene trimming of TCR beta chains, and an independent cohort replicated the association. Most TCR sequences were observed very rarely across donors, whereas some public TCRs were present in many individuals. Most CMV-associated TCR beta chains appeared to be HLA-restricted in a later analysis, and the HLA associations seemed to be driven largely by CMV exposure. The authors suggested that the approach could potentially be extended to other disease states and immunological phenotypes. The sequencing pipeline was judged likely to have produced a cluster of highly shared sequence variants as a technical artifact. Linkage disequilibrium might explain the correlated functional status among segregating V segments, but an unknown experimental factor could not be ruled out. Because counts were too low, seventeen rarely observed V segments, including chromosome 9 orphons, were left out of the earlier analysis of 587 of the donors. Because HLA typing was missing for some donors at each locus, association tests included only the typed subset. A later genetic analysis reported fewer N-insertions in productive TCRs among donors in an Asian-associated ancestry cluster than the roughly 620-donor mean. Compared with equally common non-associated chains, HLA-associated TCR beta chains in a later analysis were more clonally expanded and had lower generation probabilities. Only TCR beta chains were sequenced in this cohort, and the absence of alpha or paired-chain data limited detectable features. For the cohort, immune exposure information was limited to CMV serostatus. At a false discovery rate of 0.05, a later analysis linked 16,000 or so TCR beta sequences to specific HLA alleles. The classifier was reported to diagnose cytomegalovirus status with high specificity and sensitivity in both the original and validation cohorts. A later analysis found that TCR association rates varied across HLA loci, with DRB1 alleles showing the most associated TCRs and HLA-C alleles the fewest. In a later analysis, several top co-occurrence clusters were reported to appear linked to parvovirus B19, influenza, CMV and Epstein-Barr virus. A total of fewer than 200 TCR beta chains were listed by the study as associated with cytomegalovirus. Three of the identified cytomegalovirus-associated TCR beta chains were confirmed in vitro to be specific for cytomegalovirus antigens. When HLA alleles, especially DR and DQ, strongly co-occurred, TCR associations were difficult to assign to individual alleles. A further reported finding was that TCR beta sequences accurately predicted the HLA-A and HLA-B alleles for most subjects in the first cohort. Presence/absence analyses assumed roughly uniform sequencing depth across donors, an assumption that may not hold. Some IMGT-functional V segments, including TRBV6-2 and TRBV6-3, could not be told apart with the 87-base-pair reads, so those segments were excluded.

The germline V gene (reference sequence) sets CDR1 to SGHNT and CDR2 to YYREEE. CDR3 length: 15 amino acids, cysteine to phenylalanine. The sequence is cut down to CDR3 DNA, 45 bases in frame from base 1. Trimming takes 1 base from V and 0 bases from J, and the germline ends sit 8 bases apart. Libraries were constructed by the immunoSEQ multiplex PCR assay. A mixture of 60 forward primers for TCR Vbeta segments and 13 reverse primers for TCR Jbeta segments was used in the multiplex PCR. The CDR3 region of rearranged TCR beta genes was amplified from genomic DNA by a multiplex PCR assay. The Illumina HiSeq System was used to sequence the amplified TCR beta libraries as 87-base-pair reads. In the original analysis: In a later analysis, 77 million or so unique TCR beta chains were counted across the roughly 670 repertoires, and roughly 11 million of these chains were shared by at least two donors. Raw reads were error-corrected and collapsed into unique sequences with a nearest-neighbor algorithm that merged closely related sequences to remove PCR and sequencing errors. V, D and J gene segments were assigned by aligning CDR3 sequences to IMGT reference sequences. For a sequence to be retained, a match of at least six nucleotides to both a V gene segment and a J gene segment was required. Rearrangements were classified as productive when the CDR3 lacked stop codons and remained in frame with V and J, and all other rearrangements were classified as non-productive. CDR3 was defined by IMGT convention, running from the second conserved V-encoded cysteine to the conserved J-encoded phenylalanine. The earlier analysis of some 540 of the donors excluded any sequence lacking an unambiguous match to a single V gene segment. An earlier analysis of 587 of the donors classified V segments as functional when productive rearrangements were above 56.7% and as segregating when the standard deviation between donors was above 5%. To diagnose cytomegalovirus status from the catalog of TCR beta chain sequences, a statistical classification framework was built. In a later analysis, TCR nucleotide sequences were compared against IMGT/GENE-DB human TR gene sequences so that V and J genes could be assigned. Using the TCRdist pipeline, a later analysis assigned CDR3 sequences along with most-parsimonious VDJ recombination scenarios. In a later analysis, each TCR beta chain was defined by its CDR3 amino acid sequence together with its V-gene family, and reads without a unique V-gene family were excluded. To address suspected cross-contamination and a sequencing artifact, a later analysis removed over 500 highly shared, low-generation-probability nucleotide sequences. In a later analysis, a clonal expansion index for each public chain was calculated from normalized within-repertoire ranks of inferred template counts. Generation probabilities in a later analysis came from a VDJ recombination model fitted to out-of-frame rearrangements, and those results were checked against IGoR. A later analysis scored TCR-TCR, TCR-HLA and TCR-CMV co-occurrence with hypergeometric tests, applying a repertoire-size bias correction to TCR pairs. A later analysis estimated false discovery rates by permuting HLA or CMV assignments 20 times. In a later analysis, co-occurring TCRs were grouped with DBSCAN, and TCRdist sequence similarity was added when clustering was performed within HLA-allele-positive subsets. Repertoires with fewer than 30,000 or more than 120,000 public chains were left out of co-occurrence clustering, as were about 5 repertoires with anomalous nucleotide sharing. TCRdb holds this immuneACCESS table with in-frame rearrangements only. Some clones are missing; in checked studies, unresolved V genes explain under half, and the rest has no known cause. V and J calls and clone size follow that table, whereas D and trimming were derived from the DNA. Within this sample are 150,000 to 250,000 clones, with around 80% of them counted one time only. About 4.4% of the sample comes from the top ten.

Sequenced material: PBMCs. The sequence links TRBV5-4 to TRBJ2-1; no D segment can be confidently identified. The receptor's source is a woman aged 30 to 39 in good health and CMV-seropositive. The nucleotides read TGTGCCAGCAGCTTGTACGCGAGCTCCTACAATGAGCAGTTCTTC. The translation is CASSLYASSYNEQFF.